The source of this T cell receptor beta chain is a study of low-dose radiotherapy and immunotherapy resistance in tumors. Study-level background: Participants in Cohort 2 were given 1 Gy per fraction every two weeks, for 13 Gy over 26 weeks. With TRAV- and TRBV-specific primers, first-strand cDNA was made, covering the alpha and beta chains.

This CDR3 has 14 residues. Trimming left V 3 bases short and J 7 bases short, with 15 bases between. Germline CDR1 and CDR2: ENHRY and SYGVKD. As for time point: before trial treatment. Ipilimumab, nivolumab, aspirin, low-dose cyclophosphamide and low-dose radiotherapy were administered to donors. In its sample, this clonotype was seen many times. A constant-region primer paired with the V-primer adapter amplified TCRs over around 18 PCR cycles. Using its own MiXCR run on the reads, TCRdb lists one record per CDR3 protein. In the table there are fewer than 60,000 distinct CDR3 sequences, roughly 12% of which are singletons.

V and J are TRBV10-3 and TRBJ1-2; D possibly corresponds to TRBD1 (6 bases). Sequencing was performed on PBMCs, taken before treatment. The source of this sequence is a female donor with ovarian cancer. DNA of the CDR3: TGTGCCATCAGTGATCCGGTGGGGGGCCGTGGCTACACCTTC. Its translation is CAISDPVGGRGYTF.